This TCR beta chain was obtained from a study of early T cells in non-severe SARS-CoV-2 infection. The overall study: Sequenced bulk RNA came from whole blood that was unsorted, and chains were unpaired. The study, taken as a whole, reports: VDJdb matching skewed toward anti-spike CD8 responses, missing private and CD4 specificities.

This clonotype was observed many times. As yet, its antigen is unknown. cDNA molecules, individually, were tagged with unique molecular identifiers. TCRdb itself ran the 5' RACE reads through MiXCR, one entry per CDR3 protein. The table shows over 35,000 distinct CDR3 sequences, with roughly 6% occurring only once. This CDR3 comprises 14 residues. The germline V gene encodes CDR1 SGHTA and CDR2 FQGNSA. With V trimmed by 4 bases and J by 3 bases, 4 bases remained unmatched. This chain connects TRBV7-2 to TRBJ2-7, with TRBD1 matching over 9 bases. The input for sequencing was whole blood, taken at baseline. The sequence derives from an adult who was a healthcare worker with PCR-confirmed SARS-CoV-2 infection or an uninfected control (not recorded which). The CDR3 region has the DNA TGTGCCAGCAGCTCCGGACAGGGGATCTACGAGCAGTACTTC. It codes for CASSSGQGIYEQYF.